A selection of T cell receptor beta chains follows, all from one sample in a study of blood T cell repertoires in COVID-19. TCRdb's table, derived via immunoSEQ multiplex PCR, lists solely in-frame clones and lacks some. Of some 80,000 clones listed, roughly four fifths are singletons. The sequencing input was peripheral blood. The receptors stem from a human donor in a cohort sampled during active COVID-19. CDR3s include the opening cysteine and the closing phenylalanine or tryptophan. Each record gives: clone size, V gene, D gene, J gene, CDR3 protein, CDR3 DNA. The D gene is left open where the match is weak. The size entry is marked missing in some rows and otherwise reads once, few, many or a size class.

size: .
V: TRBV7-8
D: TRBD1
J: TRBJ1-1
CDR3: CASSVTGTVTNTEAFF
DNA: TGTGCCAGCAGCGTAACCGGGACAGTCACGAACACTGAAGCTTTCTTT

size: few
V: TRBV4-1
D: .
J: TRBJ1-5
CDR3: CASSHEGDQPQHF
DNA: TGCGCCAGCAGCCACGAGGGGGATCAGCCCCAGCATTTT

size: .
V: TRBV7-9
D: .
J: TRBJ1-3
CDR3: CASSLVGGISGNTIYF
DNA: TGTGCCAGCAGCTTAGTGGGGGGAATCTCTGGAAACACCATATATTTT

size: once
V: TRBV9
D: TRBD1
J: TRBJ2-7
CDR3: CASSAGGTGFYEQYF
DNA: TGTGCCAGCAGCGCTGGGGGGACAGGGTTCTACGAGCAGTACTTC

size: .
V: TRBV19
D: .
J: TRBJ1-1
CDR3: CASSTTAKNTEAFF
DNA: TGTGCCAGTAGTACAACAGCAAAGAACACTGAAGCTTTCTTT

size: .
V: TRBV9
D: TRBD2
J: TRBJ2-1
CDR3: CASSVGGVAGKNEQFF
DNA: TGTGCCAGCAGCGTAGGAGGGGTAGCGGGGAAGAATGAGCAGTTCTTC

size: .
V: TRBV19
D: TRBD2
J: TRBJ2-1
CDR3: CASSRGLAGNNEQFF
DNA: TGTGCCAGTAGTAGGGGACTAGCGGGGAACAATGAGCAGTTCTTC

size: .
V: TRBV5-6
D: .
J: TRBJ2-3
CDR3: CASSSASGLAAQYF
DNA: TGTGCCAGCAGCTCCGCCTCTGGACTGGCGGCGCAGTATTTT

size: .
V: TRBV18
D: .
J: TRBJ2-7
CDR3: CASSPLALRYGEQYF
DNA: TGTGCCAGCTCACCACTAGCGTTACGTTACGGCGAGCAGTACTTC

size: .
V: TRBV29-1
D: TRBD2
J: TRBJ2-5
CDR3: CSVTEASGGAIETQYF
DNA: TGCAGCGTGACCGAGGCTAGCGGGGGGGCAATCGAGACCCAGTACTTC

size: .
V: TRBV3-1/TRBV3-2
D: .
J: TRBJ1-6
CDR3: CASSQDSGSVTLHF
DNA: TGTGCCAGCAGCCAAGATTCTGGTTCAGTCACCCTCCACTTT

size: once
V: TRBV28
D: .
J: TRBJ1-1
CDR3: CASRRVSGGRNTEAFF
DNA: TGTGCCAGCAGGCGAGTGTCGGGAGGGCGGAACACTGAAGCTTTCTTT

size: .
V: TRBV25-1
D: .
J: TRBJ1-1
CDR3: CASIQQGSTEAFF
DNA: TGTGCCAGCATTCAACAGGGAAGCACTGAAGCTTTCTTT

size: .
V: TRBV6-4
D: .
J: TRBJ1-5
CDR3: CASSNQVSNQPQHF
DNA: TGTGCCAGCAGTAACCAGGTGAGCAATCAGCCCCAGCATTTT

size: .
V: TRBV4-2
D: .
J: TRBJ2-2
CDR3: CASSRTNTGELFF
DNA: TGTGCCAGCAGCCGAACAAACACCGGGGAGCTGTTTTTT

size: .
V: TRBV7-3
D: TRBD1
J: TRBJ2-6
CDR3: CASSTGQGPNVLTF
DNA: TGTGCCAGCAGCACGGGACAGGGACCCAACGTCCTGACTTTC

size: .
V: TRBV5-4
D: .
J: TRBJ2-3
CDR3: CASSLDLESYTQYF
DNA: TGTGCCAGCAGCTTGGACCTAGAATCCTATACGCAGTATTTT

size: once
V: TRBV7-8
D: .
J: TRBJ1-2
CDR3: CASSPSGVQQNPYGYTF
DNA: TGTGCCAGCAGCCCGTCGGGAGTACAGCAAAACCCCTATGGCTACACCTTC

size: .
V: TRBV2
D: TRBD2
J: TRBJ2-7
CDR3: CASSPIAGSSYEQYF
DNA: TGTGCCAGCAGTCCCATAGCGGGTAGCTCCTACGAGCAGTACTTC

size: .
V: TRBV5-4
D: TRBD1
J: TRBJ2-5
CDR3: CASNPGQGLQETQYF
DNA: TGTGCCAGCAACCCGGGACAGGGTCTCCAAGAGACCCAGTACTTC

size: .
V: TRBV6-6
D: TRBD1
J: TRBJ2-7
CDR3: CASSRDTPGQGRAYEQYF
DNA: TGTGCCAGCAGTCGGGACACTCCGGGACAGGGGCGAGCCTACGAGCAGTACTTC

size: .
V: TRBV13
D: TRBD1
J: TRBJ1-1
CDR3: CASSFANRGLGVTAEAFF
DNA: TGTGCCAGCAGCTTCGCTAACAGGGGATTGGGTGTTACCGCTGAAGCTTTCTTT

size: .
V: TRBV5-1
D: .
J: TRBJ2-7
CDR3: CASSLEVTATYEQYF
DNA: TGCGCCAGCAGCTTGGAAGTGACAGCGACCTACGAGCAGTACTTC

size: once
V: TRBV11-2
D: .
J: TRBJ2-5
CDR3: CASSSRSETQYF
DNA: TGTGCCAGCAGCTCCAGATCGGAGACCCAGTACTTC

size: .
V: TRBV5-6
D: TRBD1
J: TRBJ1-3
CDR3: CASSLRQGQRSGNTIYF
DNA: TGTGCCAGCAGCTTGAGACAGGGGCAAAGATCTGGAAACACCATATATTTT

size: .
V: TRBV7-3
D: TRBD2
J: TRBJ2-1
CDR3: CASSTLRLAGGTNEQFF
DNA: TGTGCCAGCAGCACTCTAAGACTAGCGGGGGGTACAAATGAGCAGTTCTTC

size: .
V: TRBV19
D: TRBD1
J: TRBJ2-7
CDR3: CASRVTGGHEQYF
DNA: TGTGCCAGTAGAGTGACAGGGGGACACGAGCAGTACTTC

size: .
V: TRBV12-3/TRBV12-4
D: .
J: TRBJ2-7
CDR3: CASSEGHVYEQYF
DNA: TGTGCCAGCAGCGAGGGACACGTCTACGAGCAGTACTTC

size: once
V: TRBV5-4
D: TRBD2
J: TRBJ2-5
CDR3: CASSTGTRQETQYF
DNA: TGTGCCAGCAGCACCGGGACTAGGCAAGAGACCCAGTACTTC

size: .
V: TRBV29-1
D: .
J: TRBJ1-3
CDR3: CSVVIFSGNTIYF
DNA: TGCAGCGTTGTTATCTTCTCTGGAAACACCATATATTTT

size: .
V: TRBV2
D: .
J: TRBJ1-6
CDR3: CASMAGASSPLHF
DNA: TGTGCCAGCATGGCAGGGGCCTCGTCACCCCTCCACTTT

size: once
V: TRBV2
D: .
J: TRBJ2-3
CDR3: CASPQVGPEGPDTQYF
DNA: TGTGCCAGCCCCCAGGTGGGGCCTGAAGGACCAGATACGCAGTATTTT

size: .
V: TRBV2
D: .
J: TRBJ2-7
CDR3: CASSEWGGYYEQYF
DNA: TGTGCCAGCAGTGAGTGGGGGGGCTACTACGAGCAGTACTTC

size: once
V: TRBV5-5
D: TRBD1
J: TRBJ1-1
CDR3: CASSRTGGVGMNTEAFF
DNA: TGTGCCAGCAGCCGGACAGGGGGAGTCGGCATGAACACTGAAGCTTTCTTT

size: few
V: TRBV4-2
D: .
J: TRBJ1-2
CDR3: CASTPGETNYGYTF
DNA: TGTGCCAGCACCCCGGGGGAGACTAACTATGGCTACACCTTC

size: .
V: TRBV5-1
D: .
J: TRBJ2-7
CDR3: CASSALTTYEQYF
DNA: TGCGCCAGCAGTGCATTGACAACCTACGAGCAGTACTTC

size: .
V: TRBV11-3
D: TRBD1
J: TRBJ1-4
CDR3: CASSSGTGVTNEKLFF
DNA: TGTGCCAGCAGTTCCGGGACAGGGGTAACTAATGAAAAACTGTTTTTT

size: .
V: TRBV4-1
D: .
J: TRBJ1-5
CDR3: CASSQDRRGVNQPQHF
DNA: TGCGCCAGCAGCCAAGATCGGCGCGGGGTCAATCAGCCCCAGCATTTT

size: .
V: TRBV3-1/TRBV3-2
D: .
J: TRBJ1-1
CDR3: CASSRPGNTEAFF
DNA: TGTGCCAGCAGCCGCCCGGGGAACACTGAAGCTTTCTTT

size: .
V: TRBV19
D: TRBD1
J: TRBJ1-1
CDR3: CASSKDRGTEAFF
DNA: TGTGCCAGTAGTAAGGACAGGGGGACTGAAGCTTTCTTT

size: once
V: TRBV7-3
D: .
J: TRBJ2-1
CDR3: CASSRGPGGTPYNEQFF
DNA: TGTGCCAGCAGCCGGGGCCCTGGGGGCACTCCCTACAATGAGCAGTTCTTC

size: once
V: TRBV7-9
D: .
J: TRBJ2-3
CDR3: CASSDWARSTDTQYF
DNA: TGTGCCAGCAGCGATTGGGCTCGATCCACAGATACGCAGTATTTT

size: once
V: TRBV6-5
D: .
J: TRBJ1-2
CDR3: CASRGGGNYGYTF
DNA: TGTGCCAGCAGGGGAGGGGGAAACTATGGCTACACCTTC

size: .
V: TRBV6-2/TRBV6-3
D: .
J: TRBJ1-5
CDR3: CASSYHLGQPDQPQHF
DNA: TGTGCCAGCAGTTACCATCTCGGACAGCCCGATCAGCCCCAGCATTTT